The 3 T cell receptor beta chains below come from one sample, sequenced in a study of Tregs in tolerant kidney transplant recipients (dated by TCRdb to the late 2010s). Libraries came from the immunoSEQ multiplex PCR assay. TCRdb limited this immuneACCESS table to in-frame rearrangements with V and J called. A share of clones is missing; checked studies link under half to unresolved V genes, and the rest is unexplained. The table for this sample lists tens of thousands of clones; 91% of them were counted only once. The ten largest clones add up to 0.34% of the sample. Taken with the paper, the label for time point translates to: blood sample drawn before combined kidney and bone marrow transplant. The sample here was Tregs from blood, taken before the transplant. The receptor set was obtained from a human donor who received a combined kidney and bone marrow transplant.

V is TRBV10-3 and J is TRBJ2-2; 10 bases fit TRBD2. V was clipped by 7 bases and J by 5 bases; unmatched bases: 4. Germline CDR1 and CDR2: ENHRY and SYGVKD. This CDR3 region has 14 residues. The CDR3 loop is CAITSGSETGELFF. As DNA, the CDR3 is TGTGCCATCACTAGCGGGAGTGAGACCGGGGAGCTGTTTTTT.

This sequence joins TRBV2 and TRBJ2-7, with TRBD1 identical over 8 bases. The CDR3 extends over 16 amino acids. The germline CDR1 and CDR2 sequences are SNHLY and FYNNEI. The V gene end was trimmed by 2 bases and the J gene end by 6 bases; junction bases not matched to a gene: 12. This chain's CDR3 is CASSELSGSGGFEQYF. For the CDR3, the DNA is TGTGCCAGCAGTGAATTGAGTGGGTCAGGGGGCTTCGAGCAGTACTTC.

The chain has TRBV7-9 and TRBJ2-7, with D perhaps matching TRBD1 (5 bases). CDR1 and CDR2 (germline): SEHNR, FQNEAQ (reference sequence). CDR3 length: 12 residues. Trimming took off 10 bases at V and 2 bases at J, with 12 bases between the two ends. CDR3 nucleotide sequence: TGTGCCAACACGACAGCGACCTACGAGCAGTACTTC. Its translation is CANTTATYEQYF.